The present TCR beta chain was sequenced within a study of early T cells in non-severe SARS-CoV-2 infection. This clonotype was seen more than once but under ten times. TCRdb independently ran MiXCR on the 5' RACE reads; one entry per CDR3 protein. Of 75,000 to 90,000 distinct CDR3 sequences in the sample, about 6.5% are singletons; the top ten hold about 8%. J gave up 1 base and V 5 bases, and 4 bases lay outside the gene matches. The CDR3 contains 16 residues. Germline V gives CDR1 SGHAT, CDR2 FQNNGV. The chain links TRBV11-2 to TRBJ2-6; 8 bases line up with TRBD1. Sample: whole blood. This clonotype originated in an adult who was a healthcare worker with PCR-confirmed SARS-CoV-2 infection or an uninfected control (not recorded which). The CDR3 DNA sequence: TGTGCCAGCAGCAACCGGACAGGGTCTGGGGCCAACGTCCTGACTTTC. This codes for CASSNRTGSGANVLTF.